This is a list of T cell receptor beta chains from one sample in a study of T-cell reconstitution after alpha-beta-depleted transplantation in children. One entry per CDR3 protein results from TCRdb running MiXCR on the PCR reads. The table has roughly 500,000 distinct CDR3 sequences, 32% seen once. Specimen: PBMCs from the stem cell graft donor, collected from the stem cell graft. The receptors were sampled from a human donor who donated a stem cell graft to a child with aplastic anemia. The CDR3 runs from the conserved cysteine through the conserved F or W. A D gene is named only where the DNA matches it firmly. Clone size appears in some rows only: once, few, many, or a class for an expanded clone.

CDR3 DNA,CDR3 protein,J gene,clone size,D gene,V gene
TGCAGTGCCGCTGGACAGGGGCCCAACGGTGGCTACACCTTC,CSAAGQGPNGGYTF,TRBJ1-2,many,TRBD1,TRBV20-1
TGTCCCGTCGTTAGGAATCTTGGGGGTAGTTTTGATGAGCAGTTCTTC,CPVVRNLGGSFDEQFF,TRBJ2-1,-,-,TRBV22-1
TGTGCCAGTAGTATCCGGCGGGAGGGCAATGAGCAGTTCTTC,CASSIRREGNEQFF,TRBJ2-1,-,TRBD2,TRBV19
TGTGCCAGCAAGCTCGGGGACTGGATAACCGGGGAGCTGTTTTTT,CASKLGDWITGELFF,TRBJ2-2,-,-,TRBV7-8
TGCAGTGCCCCAACAGGGCCCCATGGCTACACCTTC,CSAPTGPHGYTF,TRBJ1-2,-,-,TRBV20-1
TGCACCAGCAGCCAAAAGGCAAAAGGGCCCAACACTGAAGCTTTCTTT,CTSSQKAKGPNTEAFF,TRBJ1-1,few,-,TRBV1
TGTGCCAGCAGCCCTGCCTACAATGAGCAGTTCTTC,CASSPAYNEQFF,TRBJ2-1,many,-,TRBV12-3/TRBV12-4
TGTGCCGGTAGCCGGGGCTCCTACAATGAGCAGTTCTTC,CAGSRGSYNEQFF,TRBJ2-1,-,-,TRBV28
TGTGCCAGCAGCTCGGGACACCACCAAAGGGAAAACACCATATATTTT,CASSSGHHQRENTIYF,TRBJ1-3,-,-,TRBV7-2
TGTGCCAGCAGCTCACAGGGAGTTAATGAAAAACTGTTTTTT,CASSSQGVNEKLFF,TRBJ1-4,-,-,TRBV7-2
TGTGCCAGCAGCTTAGGCCCCCTAGCCTCAGACATTCAGTACTTC,CASSLGPLASDIQYF,TRBJ2-4,few,-,TRBV7-2
TGTGCCACCAGCAGAGTTGCAGGCTCCTTTACCAAAAACATTCAGTACTTC,CATSRVAGSFTKNIQYF,TRBJ2-4,-,-,TRBV15
TGTGCCAGCAGCTTCAGAGACAGGGTGAACTATGGCTACACCTTC,CASSFRDRVNYGYTF,TRBJ1-2,few,TRBD1,TRBV5-6
TGTGCCAGCAGCTTGGGGCAGGAGGACATTCAGTACTTC,CASSLGQEDIQYF,TRBJ2-4,few,-,TRBV5-4
TGCGCCAGCAGCTTTGGGCGGAGGGCCTATGAGCAGTTCTTC,CASSFGRRAYEQFF,TRBJ2-1,-,-,TRBV5-1
TGTGCCAGCAGCCTCTTTCGGGGGGAGGGCGGAGGGGAGACCCAGTACTTC,CASSLFRGEGGGETQYF,TRBJ2-5,-,TRBD2,TRBV9
TGCGCCAGCAGCGCCGGGGACAGGGAACTTGGCGAGCAGTACTTC,CASSAGDRELGEQYF,TRBJ2-7,-,TRBD1,TRBV5-1
TGTGCCAGCAGCTTCGTTCGGCTCGAGCAGTACTTC,CASSFVRLEQYF,TRBJ2-7,few,-,TRBV7-2
TGTGCCAGCAGCCCTACTATAGGCACTGAAGCTTTCTTT,CASSPTIGTEAFF,TRBJ1-1,-,-,TRBV7-9
TGCAGTGCCCCGGGACAGGGTCACACTGAAGCTTTCTTT,CSAPGQGHTEAFF,TRBJ1-1,few,TRBD1,TRBV20-1
TGTGCCAGCAGTTTTTCAGGGCAAGGCTACACCTTC,CASSFSGQGYTF,TRBJ1-2,-,-,TRBV12-3/TRBV12-4
TGTGCCAGCTCCCTAGGACTAGCGGGAGCAGGCTACGAGCAGTACTTC,CASSLGLAGAGYEQYF,TRBJ2-7,once,TRBD2,TRBV18
TGTGCCAGCAGTTCGGGGATTCCGGGGGTTTTCTATGGCTACACCTTC,CASSSGIPGVFYGYTF,TRBJ1-2,-,-,TRBV28
TGCAGTGCTAGCTCCCGGGACACCGCCCACCGGGAGCTGTTTTTT,CSASSRDTAHRELFF,TRBJ2-2,-,-,TRBV20-1
TGTGCCATCAGTGAGTCCCAGGTGGGAGCTTTCTTT,CAISESQVGAFF,TRBJ1-1,few,-,TRBV10-3
TGTGCCAGCAGCGTAGACCAGGACAGGGGGCTAGGGACTGAAGCTTTCTTT,CASSVDQDRGLGTEAFF,TRBJ1-1,-,TRBD1,TRBV9
TGTGCCAGCAGTGACAGGGGCTTTGGGTACGAGCAGTACTTC,CASSDRGFGYEQYF,TRBJ2-7,-,TRBD1,TRBV27
TGTGCCAGCAGTCCTATACCGAGGGAACCTAATCAGCCCCAGCATTTT,CASSPIPREPNQPQHF,TRBJ1-5,-,-,TRBV27
TGTGCCAGCGGAGCCTCCGGGACTAGGTACACCGGGGAGCTGTTTTTT,CASGASGTRYTGELFF,TRBJ2-2,-,TRBD2,TRBV25-1
TGTGCCAGCTCACCAGGGGGCGGTGAGGAAAAACTGTTTTTT,CASSPGGGEEKLFF,TRBJ1-4,few,-,TRBV18
TGCAGCGTTGAGGACAATGAGCAGTTCTTC,CSVEDNEQFF,TRBJ2-1,many,-,TRBV29-1
TGTGCCACCAGCAGTCTACTAGCGGTTGGGGAGACCCAGTACTTC,CATSSLLAVGETQYF,TRBJ2-5,-,TRBD2,TRBV15
TGTGCCAGCAGTTCAAGGGGGCCGGGAACTGAAGCTTTCTTT,CASSSRGPGTEAFF,TRBJ1-1,-,TRBD1,TRBV12-3/TRBV12-4
TGTGCCAGCAGCACCGCCTTCGGAGCCCGGGACAGATCCTACGAGCAGTACTTC,CASSTAFGARDRSYEQYF,TRBJ2-7,-,TRBD1,TRBV6-1
TGCAGTGCTAGAGATCGTTTGGACAGGGGGTCGGGAAACACCATATATTTT,CSARDRLDRGSGNTIYF,TRBJ1-3,few,TRBD1,TRBV20-1
TGTGCCAGCAGTGACAGATCCGGGGAGCCCCAGCATTTT,CASSDRSGEPQHF,TRBJ1-5,few,-,TRBV25-1
TGTGCCAGCAGCCAAGAATCGGGGCTAGCGATCGGGCAAAATGAGCAGTTCTTC,CASSQESGLAIGQNEQFF,TRBJ2-1,-,-,TRBV3-1
TGTGCCAGCGGCTCCCCTAACGCCGGGGAGCTGTTCTTT,CASGSPNAGELFF,TRBJ2-2,-,-,TRBV9
TGTGCCATCAGTGATCTAACCGCGGGACGGATGAACACTGAAGCTTTCTTT,CAISDLTAGRMNTEAFF,TRBJ1-1,few,-,TRBV10-3
TGTGCCAGCTCACCACAGGGGTTTTATGAAAAACTGTTTTTT,CASSPQGFYEKLFF,TRBJ1-4,many,-,TRBV18
TGTGCCAGCAGTTTGGGGTTCGCCGGGGAGCTGTTTTTT,CASSLGFAGELFF,TRBJ2-2,few,-,TRBV12-3/TRBV12-4
TGTGCCAGCATGAAATACAATGAGCAGTTCTTC,CASMKYNEQFF,TRBJ2-1,-,-,TRBV27
TGCGCCAGCAGCTTTCAAGCGACGAACACCGGGGAGCTGTTTTTT,CASSFQATNTGELFF,TRBJ2-2,few,-,TRBV5-1
TGCAGCGTTAACAGGGACGTGACAGATACGCAGTATTTT,CSVNRDVTDTQYF,TRBJ2-3,few,-,TRBV29-1
TGCAGCGTTGAAGATCGGGGCAGGGTCCTGTTTTTT,CSVEDRGRVLFF,TRBJ1-4,-,-,TRBV29-1
TGTGCCAGCAGCCGACCCCAGGGGAGGTACTCTGGAAACACCATATATTTT,CASSRPQGRYSGNTIYF,TRBJ1-3,-,-,TRBV9
TGTGCCTGGAGTGGGGAGGGAGGTTATAGCAATCAGCCCCAGCATTTT,CAWSGEGGYSNQPQHF,TRBJ1-5,-,-,TRBV30
TGTGCCAGCAGTTTATCGTCGGGAAGCAATCAGCCCCAGCATTTT,CASSLSSGSNQPQHF,TRBJ1-5,few,-,TRBV27
TGTGCCAGCTCACCACCGCAGGGGAGCTCCTACAATGAGCAGTTCTTC,CASSPPQGSSYNEQFF,TRBJ2-1,once,-,TRBV18
TGCAGTGCTAGAACCACTAGCGGGGGTGCGTGGACCCAGTACTTC,CSARTTSGGAWTQYF,TRBJ2-5,-,TRBD2,TRBV20-1
TGCGCCAGCAGTGCCCCGGGACTAGCGGGAGGAACATACAATGAGCAGTTCTTC,CASSAPGLAGGTYNEQFF,TRBJ2-1,-,TRBD2,TRBV10-2
TGTGCCAGCAGTCCGGACAGATCTGGCACAGATACGCAGTATTTT,CASSPDRSGTDTQYF,TRBJ2-3,-,-,TRBV12-3/TRBV12-4
TGTGCCAGCAGTGGTCGGACAGGGGGCAGAAGCAATCAGCCCCAGCATTTT,CASSGRTGGRSNQPQHF,TRBJ1-5,few,TRBD1,TRBV6-1
TGTGCCAGCAGCTTGCATATGGGGGCGCGGACCGGGGAGCTGTTTTTT,CASSLHMGARTGELFF,TRBJ2-2,few,-,TRBV5-6